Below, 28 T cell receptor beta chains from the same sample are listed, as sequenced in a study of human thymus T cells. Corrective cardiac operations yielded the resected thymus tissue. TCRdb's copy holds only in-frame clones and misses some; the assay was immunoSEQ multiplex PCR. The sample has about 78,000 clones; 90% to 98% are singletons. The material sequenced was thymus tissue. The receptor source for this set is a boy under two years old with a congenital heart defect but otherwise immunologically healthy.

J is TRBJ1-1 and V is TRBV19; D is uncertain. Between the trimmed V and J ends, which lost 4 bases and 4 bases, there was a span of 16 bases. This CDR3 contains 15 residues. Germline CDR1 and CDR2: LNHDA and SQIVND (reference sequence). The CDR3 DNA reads TGTGCCAGTAGTAACACGGACCCCGACGGCACTGAAGCTTTCTTT. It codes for CASSNTDPDGTEAFF.

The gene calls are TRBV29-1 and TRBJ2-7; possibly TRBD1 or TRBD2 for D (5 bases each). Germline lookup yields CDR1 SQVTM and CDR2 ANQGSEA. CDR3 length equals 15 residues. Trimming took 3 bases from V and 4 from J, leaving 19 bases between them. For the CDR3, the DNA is TGCAGCGTTGATTTTCCGGGACGGGTCGGGTACGAGCAGTACTTC. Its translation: CSVDFPGRVGYEQYF.

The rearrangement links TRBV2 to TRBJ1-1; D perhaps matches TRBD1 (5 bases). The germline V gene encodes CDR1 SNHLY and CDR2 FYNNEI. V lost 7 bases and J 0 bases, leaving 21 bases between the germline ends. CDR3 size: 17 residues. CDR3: CASMRDSSGLMNTEAFF. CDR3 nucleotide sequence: TGTGCCAGCATGAGGGACTCCTCGGGTTTGATGAACACTGAAGCTTTCTTT.

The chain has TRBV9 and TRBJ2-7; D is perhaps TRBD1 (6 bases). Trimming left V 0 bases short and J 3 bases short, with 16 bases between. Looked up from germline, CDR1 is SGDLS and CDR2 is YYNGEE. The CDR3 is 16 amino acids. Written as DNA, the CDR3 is TGTGCCAGCAGCGTAGCTCTCGCGGACAGTAACTACGAGCAGTACTTC. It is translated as CASSVALADSNYEQYF.

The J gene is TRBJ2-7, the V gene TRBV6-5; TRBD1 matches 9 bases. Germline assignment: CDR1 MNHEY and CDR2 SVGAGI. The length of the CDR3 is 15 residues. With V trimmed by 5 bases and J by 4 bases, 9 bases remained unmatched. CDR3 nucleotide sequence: TGTGCCAGCAGTCGTACTGGGACAGGGCAGTACGAGCAGTACTTC. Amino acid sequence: CASSRTGTGQYEQYF.

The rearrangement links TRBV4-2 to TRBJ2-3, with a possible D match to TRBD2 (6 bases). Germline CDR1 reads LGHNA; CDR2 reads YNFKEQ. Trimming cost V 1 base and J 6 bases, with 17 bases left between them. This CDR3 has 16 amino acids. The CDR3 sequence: CASSQGRLEGADTQYF. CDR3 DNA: TGTGCCAGCAGCCAAGGGCGACTAGAGGGCGCGGATACGCAGTATTTT.

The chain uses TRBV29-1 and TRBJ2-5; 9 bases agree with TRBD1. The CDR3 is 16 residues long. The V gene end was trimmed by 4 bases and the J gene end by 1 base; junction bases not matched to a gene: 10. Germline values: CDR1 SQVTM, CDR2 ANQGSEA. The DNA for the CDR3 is TGCAGCGTTGGGCCGGTTGACAGGGGGAGCCAAGAGACCCAGTACTTC. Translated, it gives CSVGPVDRGSQETQYF. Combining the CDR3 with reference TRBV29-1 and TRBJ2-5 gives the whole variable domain SAVISQKPSRDICQRGTSLTIQCQVDSQVTMMFWYRQQPGQSLTLIATANQGSEATYESGFVIDKFPISRPNLTFSTLTVSNMSPEDSSIYLCSVGPVDRGSQETQYFGPGTRLLVL.

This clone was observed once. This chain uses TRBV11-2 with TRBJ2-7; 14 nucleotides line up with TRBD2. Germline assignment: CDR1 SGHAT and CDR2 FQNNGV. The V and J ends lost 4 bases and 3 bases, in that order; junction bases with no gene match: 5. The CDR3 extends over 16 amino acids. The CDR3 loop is CASSSPTSGRVYEQYF. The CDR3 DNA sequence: TGTGCCAGCAGCTCACCGACTAGCGGGAGGGTCTACGAGCAGTACTTC.

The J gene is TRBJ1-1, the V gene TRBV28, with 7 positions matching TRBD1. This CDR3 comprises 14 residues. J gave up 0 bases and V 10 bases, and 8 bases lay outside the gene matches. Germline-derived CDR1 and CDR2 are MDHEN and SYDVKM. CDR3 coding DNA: TGTGCCACCCAGGGACAGAACTTGAACACTGAAGCTTTCTTT. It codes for CATQGQNLNTEAFF.

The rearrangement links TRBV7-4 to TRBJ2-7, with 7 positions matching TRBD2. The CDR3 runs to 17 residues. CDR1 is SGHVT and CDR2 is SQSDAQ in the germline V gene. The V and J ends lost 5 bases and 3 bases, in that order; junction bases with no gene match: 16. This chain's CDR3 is CASSLPLEREAVYEQYF. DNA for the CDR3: TGTGCCAGCAGCCTACCTCTGGAACGGGAGGCGGTCTACGAGCAGTACTTC.

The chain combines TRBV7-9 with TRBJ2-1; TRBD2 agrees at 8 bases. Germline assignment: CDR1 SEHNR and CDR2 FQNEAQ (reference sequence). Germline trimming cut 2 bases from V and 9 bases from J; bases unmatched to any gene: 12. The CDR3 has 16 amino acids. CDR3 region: CASSLLAGGPFSEQFF. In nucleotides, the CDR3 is TGTGCCAGCAGCTTACTGGCGGGAGGCCCCTTCAGTGAGCAGTTCTTC.

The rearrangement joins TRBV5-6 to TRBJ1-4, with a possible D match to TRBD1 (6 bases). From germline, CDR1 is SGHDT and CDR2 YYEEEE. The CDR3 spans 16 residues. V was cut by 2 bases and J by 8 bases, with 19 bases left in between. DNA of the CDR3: TGTGCCAGCAGCTTTAAGTCCCGGACAGTCGGAGAAAAACTGTTTTTT. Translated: CASSFKSRTVGEKLFF.

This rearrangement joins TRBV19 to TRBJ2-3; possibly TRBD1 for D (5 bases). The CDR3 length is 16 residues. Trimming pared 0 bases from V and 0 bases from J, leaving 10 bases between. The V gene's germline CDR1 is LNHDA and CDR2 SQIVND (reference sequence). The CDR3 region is CASSIDEGESTDTQYF. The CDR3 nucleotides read TGTGCCAGTAGTATAGATGAAGGGGAAAGCACAGATACGCAGTATTTT.

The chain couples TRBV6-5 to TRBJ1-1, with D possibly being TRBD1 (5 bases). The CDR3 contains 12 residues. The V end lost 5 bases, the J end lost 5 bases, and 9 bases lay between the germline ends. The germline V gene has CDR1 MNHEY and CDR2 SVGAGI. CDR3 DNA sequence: TGTGCCAGCAGTCCCCGGACAACTGAAGCTTTCTTT. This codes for CASSPRTTEAFF.

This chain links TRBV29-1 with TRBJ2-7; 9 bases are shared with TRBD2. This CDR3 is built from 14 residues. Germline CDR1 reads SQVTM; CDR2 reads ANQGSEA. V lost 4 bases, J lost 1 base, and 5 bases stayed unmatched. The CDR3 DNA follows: TGCAGCGTTGTTCCGGGACTAGCATCCTACGAGCAGTACTTC. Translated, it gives CSVVPGLASYEQYF.

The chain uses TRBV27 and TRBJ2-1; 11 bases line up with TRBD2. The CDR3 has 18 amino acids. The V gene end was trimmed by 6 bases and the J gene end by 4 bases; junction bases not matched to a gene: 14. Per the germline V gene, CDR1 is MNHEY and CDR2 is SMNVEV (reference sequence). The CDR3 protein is CASRAGTQLAGVYNEQFF. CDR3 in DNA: TGTGCCAGCAGGGCCGGGACACAACTAGCGGGAGTGTACAATGAGCAGTTCTTC.

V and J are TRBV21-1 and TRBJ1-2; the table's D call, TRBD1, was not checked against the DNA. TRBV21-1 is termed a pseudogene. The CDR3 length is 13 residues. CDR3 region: CASSKGEGDGYTF. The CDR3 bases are TGTGCCAGCAGCAAAGGTGAGGGGGATGGCTACACCTTC.

The CDR3 DNA reads TGTGCCAGTAGTATATTGGGTGCTAGCGGGGGGCCGTATCCTTCCTACAATGAGCAGTTCTTC. It is translated as CASSILGASGGPYPSYNEQFF. The chain joins TRBV19 to TRBJ2-1; 11 nucleotides line up with TRBD2. CDR1 is LNHDA and CDR2 is SQIVND in the germline V gene (reference sequence). This CDR3 comprises 21 residues. Unmatched junction bases numbered 16, after V lost 2 bases and J lost 1 base.

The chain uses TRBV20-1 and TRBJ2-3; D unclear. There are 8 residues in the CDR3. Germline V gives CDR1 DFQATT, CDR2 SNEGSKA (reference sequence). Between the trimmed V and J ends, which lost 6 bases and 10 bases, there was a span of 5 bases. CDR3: CSAPPQYF. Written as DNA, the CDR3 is TGCAGTGCCCCGCCGCAGTATTTT.

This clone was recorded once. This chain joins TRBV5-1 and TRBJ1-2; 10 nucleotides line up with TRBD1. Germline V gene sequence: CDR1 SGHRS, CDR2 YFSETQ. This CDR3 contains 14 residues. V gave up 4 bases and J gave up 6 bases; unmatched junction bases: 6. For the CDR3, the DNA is TGCGCCAGCAGCCCCCGGGACAGGGGAAATGGCTACACCTTC. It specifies CASSPRDRGNGYTF.

In DNA form, the CDR3 reads TGTGCCAGCAGCACACGGACTAGCTTCAACGAGCAGTACTTC. The encoded protein is CASSTRTSFNEQYF. The V gene is TRBV7-2, the J gene TRBJ2-7; 8 bases agree with TRBD2. From germline, CDR1 is SGHTA and CDR2 FQGNSA. The J segment lost 5 bases and the V segment lost 5 bases, leaving 8 bases of the junction unmatched. This CDR3 has 14 amino acids. Filled out from reference TRBV7-2 and TRBJ2-7, the complete variable domain reads GAGVSQSPSNKVTEKGKDVELRCDPISGHTALYWYRQSLGQGLEFLIYFQGNSAPDKSGLPSDRFSAERTGGSVSTLTIQRTQQEDSAVYLCASSTRTSFNEQYFGPGTRLTVT.

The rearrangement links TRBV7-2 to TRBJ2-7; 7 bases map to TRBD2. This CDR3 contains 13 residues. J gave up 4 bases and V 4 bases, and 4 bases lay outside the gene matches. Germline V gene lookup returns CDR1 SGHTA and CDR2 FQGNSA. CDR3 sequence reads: CASSSPGGYEQYF. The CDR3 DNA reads TGTGCCAGCAGCTCCCCCGGGGGGTACGAGCAGTACTTC.

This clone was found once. CDR3 residues: CASSLAAWEEQFF. CDR3 in DNA: TGTGCCAGCAGTTTGGCGGCTTGGGAAGAGCAGTTCTTC. The chain recombines TRBV27 with TRBJ2-1; D is unresolved. This CDR3 has 13 residues. Trimming shortened V by 3 bases and J by 10 bases, and 13 bases separated the two germline ends. CDR1 is MNHEY, CDR2 SMNVEV, per germline (reference sequence).

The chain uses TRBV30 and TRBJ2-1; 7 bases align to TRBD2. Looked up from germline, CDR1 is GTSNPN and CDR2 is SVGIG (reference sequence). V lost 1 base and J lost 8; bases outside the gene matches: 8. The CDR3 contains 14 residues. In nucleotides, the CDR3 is TGTGCCTGGAGTGCCGGGCGGGGGAAAGATGAGCAGTTCTTC. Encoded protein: CAWSAGRGKDEQFF.

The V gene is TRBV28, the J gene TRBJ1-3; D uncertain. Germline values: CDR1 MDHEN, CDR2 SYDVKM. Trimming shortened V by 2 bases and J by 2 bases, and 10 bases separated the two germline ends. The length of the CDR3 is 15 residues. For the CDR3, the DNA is TGTGCCAGCAGTTTAAGAGGAAGGGCTGGAAACACCATATATTTT. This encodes CASSLRGRAGNTIYF. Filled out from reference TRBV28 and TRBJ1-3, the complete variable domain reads DVKVTQSSRYLVKRTGEKVFLECVQDMDHENMFWYRQDPGLGLRLIYFSYDVKMKEKGDIPEGYSVSREKKERFSLILESASTNQTSMYLCASSLRGRAGNTIYFGEGSWLTVV.

In DNA form, the CDR3 reads TGTGCCAGCAGATTCGACAGGGTGAACACCGGGGAGCTGTTTTTT. This translates into CASRFDRVNTGELFF. The chain joins TRBV6-5 to TRBJ2-2, with TRBD1 matching over 7 bases. The trim removed 6 bases at V and 1 base at J, leaving 5 bases unmatched. CDR1 is MNHEY, CDR2 SVGAGI, per germline. This CDR3 region has 15 residues.

The CDR3 nucleotides read TGTGCCAGCAGTTCAACACGTGGAAACACCATATATTTT. It translates to CASSSTRGNTIYF. The chain has TRBV6-5 and TRBJ1-3; D call uncertain. Trimming stripped 4 bases from V and 3 bases from J, with 7 bases between. The CDR3 runs 13 residues. Per the germline V gene, CDR1 is MNHEY and CDR2 is SVGAGI.

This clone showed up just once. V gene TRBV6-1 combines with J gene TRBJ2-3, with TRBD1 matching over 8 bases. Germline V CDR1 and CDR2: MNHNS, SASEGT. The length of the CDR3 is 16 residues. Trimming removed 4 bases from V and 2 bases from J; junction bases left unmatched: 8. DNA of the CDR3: TGTGCCAGCAGTGGTCTCGGACAGGGTATCACAGATACGCAGTATTTT. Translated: CASSGLGQGITDTQYF.